This T cell receptor (beta chain) is drawn from a study of blood T cell repertoires in COVID-19. Study-level information: There were acute and convalescent COVID-19 samples, and they came from the United States, Italy and Spain. Sources were T cells, B-cell-depleted T cells, or PBMCs; the material itself was cDNA or gDNA.

V shed 5 bases and J shed 0 bases, with 10 bases lying between them. Germline V gene lookup returns CDR1 LNHDA and CDR2 SQIVND (reference sequence). There are 15 residues in the CDR3. In the authors' methods: Reference gene primer amplification in the assay estimated nucleated cell counts. Profiled with immunoSEQ multiplex PCR; TCRdb holds only in-frame clones, not every one. V and J calls and clone size are those listed in that table; D and trimming were worked out from the DNA. Of tens of thousands of clones in the sample, around 83% were seen once. The sequence came from a man aged 65 to 79 with active COVID-19. Specimen: peripheral blood. This rearrangement joins TRBV19 to TRBJ1-4, with D perhaps TRBD1 (5 bases). As DNA, the CDR3 is TGTGCCAGTAGTCGGCGGGGGGCAACTAATGAAAAACTGTTTTTT. It translates to CASSRRGATNEKLFF.